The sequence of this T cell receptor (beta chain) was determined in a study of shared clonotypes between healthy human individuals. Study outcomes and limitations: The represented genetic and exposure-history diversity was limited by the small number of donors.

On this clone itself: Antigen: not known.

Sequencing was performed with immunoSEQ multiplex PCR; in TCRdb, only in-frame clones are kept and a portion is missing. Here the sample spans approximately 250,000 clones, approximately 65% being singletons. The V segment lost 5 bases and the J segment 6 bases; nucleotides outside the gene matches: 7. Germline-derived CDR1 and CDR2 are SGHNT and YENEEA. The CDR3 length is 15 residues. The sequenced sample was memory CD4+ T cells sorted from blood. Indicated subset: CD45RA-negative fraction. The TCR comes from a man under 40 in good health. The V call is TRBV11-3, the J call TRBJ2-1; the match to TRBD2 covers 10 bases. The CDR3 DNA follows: TGTGCCAGCAGCCCCGGGACTAGCGCGGGCAATGAGCAGTTCTTC. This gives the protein CASSPGTSAGNEQFF.